This T cell receptor beta chain emerged from a study of shared clonotypes between healthy human individuals. Study-level findings and limits: Only blood was sampled, and tissue TCR repertoires likely differ from blood ones.

Naive CD8 isolation took CD45RO-negative cells positively selected for CCR7 and excluded terminally differentiated effector memory CD45RA+ cells. TCRdb's copy holds only in-frame clones and misses some; the assay was immunoSEQ multiplex PCR. In the table there are hundreds of thousands of clones, nearly 98% of which are singletons. As to this clone: Its antigen is not known.

This receptor was taken from a man aged 25-45 years in good health. Sequenced: naive CD8+ T cells sorted from blood.

CDR3 region: CASSSRTPGAGELFF. The CDR3 nucleotides read TGCGCCAGCAGCTCGAGGACACCTGGGGCCGGGGAGCTGTTTTTT. V gene TRBV5-1 combines with J gene TRBJ2-2, with D perhaps matching TRBD1 (5 bases). Germline CDR1 SGHRS, CDR2 YFSETQ. The CDR3 is 15 residues long. Trimming cost V 3 bases and J 6 bases, with 15 bases left between them.